This passage covers 14 T cell receptor beta chains from one sample sequenced in a study of blood T cell repertoires in COVID-19 (dated by TCRdb to 2020 to 2021). Receptor libraries were prepared by the immunoSEQ multiplex PCR assay. TCRdb carries this immuneACCESS record with in-frame sequences only. Its versions omit some clonotypes, under half of them owing to an unresolved V gene in the studies checked, with the rest unexplained. This sample has over 150,000 clones in its table, and about 87% of those were observed once. About 9.3% of the sample comes from the top ten. Material for sequencing was peripheral blood. The source of these receptors is a woman between 70 and 85 years old with COVID-19, enrolled during active disease.

The CDR3 here is CASSLAQGRRAFF. CDR3 DNA: TGTGCCAGCAGCTTAGCACAGGGGCGCCGAGCTTTCTTT. The V and J genes are TRBV7-6 and TRBJ1-1; TRBD1 matches at 7 bases. CDR3 size: 13 residues. Germline loops: CDR1 SGHVS, CDR2 FNYEAQ. V lost 0 bases to trimming and J lost 10 bases; unmatched junction nucleotides: 5.

This clone appeared once. The chain carries TRBV5-6 and TRBJ2-1, with D perhaps matching TRBD1 (5 bases). Trimming took 4 bases from V and 4 from J, leaving 18 bases between them. Germline V gene sequence: CDR1 SGHDT, CDR2 YYEEEE. The CDR3 is made up of 16 amino acids. The CDR3 loop reads CASSGRVIPPYNEQFF. Here the CDR3 DNA reads TGTGCCAGCAGCGGCAGGGTAATCCCCCCTTACAATGAGCAGTTCTTC.

V usage is TRBV12-3 or TRBV12-4 and J usage is TRBJ1-5; D might be TRBD1 (5 bases). This CDR3 has 13 residues. The V end was cut by 7 bases, the J end by 7 bases, with 14 bases between. CDR3 bases: TGTGCCAGCATGGGGGGGATGCAACAGCCCCAGCATTTT. Protein product: CASMGGMQQPQHF.

This chain links TRBV7-2 with TRBJ2-2, with 8 bases fitting TRBD2. Per the germline V gene, CDR1 is SGHTA and CDR2 is FQGNSA. After removal of 2 bases from V and 6 bases from J, the junction contained 5 bases not matched to a gene. The CDR3 contains 15 residues. CDR3 region: CASSLNGGVPGELFF. Here the CDR3 DNA reads TGTGCCAGCAGCTTAAACGGGGGGGTTCCCGGGGAGCTGTTTTTT. Supplemented by reference TRBV7-2 and TRBJ2-2, the full variable domain reads GAGVSQSPSNKVTEKGKDVELRCDPISGHTALYWYRQSLGQGLEFLIYFQGNSAPDKSGLPSDRFSAERTGGSVSTLTIQRTQQEDSAVYLCASSLNGGVPGELFFGEGSRLTVL.

The chain employs TRBV5-4 and TRBJ2-7; 9 bases align to TRBD2. This CDR3 spans 13 amino acids. V shed 4 bases and J 6 bases; nucleotides not matched to a gene: 5. Germline loops: CDR1 SGHNT, CDR2 YYREEE (reference sequence). The CDR3 coding sequence is TGTGCCAGCAGCGATGTAGCGGGGGTCGAGCAGTACTTC. Its translation: CASSDVAGVEQYF.

The V call is TRBV6-5, the J call TRBJ2-7; D is possibly TRBD1 (6 bases). The CDR3 has 14 amino acids. Trimming removed 6 bases from V and 3 bases from J, with 15 bases in between. Germline V lookup: CDR1 MNHEY, CDR2 SVGAGI. The CDR3 DNA reads as TGTGCCAGCAGATCAAACACAGGGATCTACGAGCAGTACTTC. Protein: CASRSNTGIYEQYF.

The V gene is TRBV28, the J gene TRBJ1-6, with D possibly TRBD1 on 5 matching bases. This CDR3 region has 16 residues. V shed 10 bases and J shed 0 bases, with 16 bases lying between them. Germline CDR1 is MDHEN and CDR2 is SYDVKM. The CDR3, as DNA: TGTGCCAACTCTCCAGGGTCGAGCTCCTATAATTCACCCCTCCACTTT. It is translated as CANSPGSSSYNSPLHF. Complete variable domain (other parts from reference TRBV28 and TRBJ1-6): DVKVTQSSRYLVKRTGEKVFLECVQDMDHENMFWYRQDPGLGLRLIYFSYDVKMKEKGDIPEGYSVSREKKERFSLILESASTNQTSMYLCANSPGSSSYNSPLHFGNGTRLTVT.

The genes are TRBV21-1 and TRBJ1-5; the DNA was not used to check the table's D call, TRBD1. TRBV21-1 is recorded as a pseudogene. The CDR3 covers 20 residues. This CDR3 is CASSAHRGPGQGDSNQPQHF. The CDR3 DNA reads as TGTGCCAGCAGCGCCCACCGAGGGCCCGGACAGGGGGATAGCAATCAGCCCCAGCATTTT.

This clone was seen just once. V is TRBV5-6 and J is TRBJ2-5, with D tentatively TRBD1 (6 bases). The germline CDR1 and CDR2 sequences are SGHDT and YYEEEE. Trimming left V 2 bases short and J 5 bases short, with 13 bases between. This CDR3 spans 14 amino acids. CDR3 in DNA: TGTGCCAGCAGCTTCCGGGCAGGGGCGGAGACCCAGTACTTC. Its translation is CASSFRAGAETQYF.

V and J are TRBV29-1 and TRBJ1-1, with 10 nucleotides matching TRBD1. Per germline, CDR1 SQVTM and CDR2 ANQGSEA. The CDR3 has 13 residues. Trimming took 7 bases from V and 5 from J; bases not matched to a gene: 7. The CDR3 sequence: CSARDRGRTEAFF. The CDR3, as DNA: TGCAGCGCCAGGGACAGGGGTAGGACTGAAGCTTTCTTT.

This chain connects TRBV28 to TRBJ2-5; TRBD2 agrees at 9 bases. V lost 6 bases and J lost 1; bases outside the gene matches: 9. Germline assignment: CDR1 MDHEN and CDR2 SYDVKM. This CDR3 is 16 amino acids long. The CDR3 here is CASRAWAGGLQETQYF. CDR3 in DNA: TGTGCCAGCAGAGCTTGGGCGGGGGGGCTCCAAGAGACCCAGTACTTC.

The genes are TRBV6-5 and TRBJ1-2; the D is unclear. V was shortened by 6 bases and J by 5 bases, with 10 bases between the two germline ends. The germline gives CDR1 MNHEY, CDR2 SVGAGI. This CDR3 has 12 amino acids. The CDR3 DNA sequence: TGTGCCAGCAGGAACCCAGGATATGGCTACACCTTC. Its translation is CASRNPGYGYTF.

The chain has TRBV19 and TRBJ2-5; 9 nucleotides match TRBD1. Germline V gene lookup returns CDR1 LNHDA and CDR2 SQIVND (reference sequence). Germline trimming cut 3 bases from V and 4 bases from J; bases unmatched to any gene: 3. The CDR3 is 14 amino acids. CDR3 protein: CASSMTGGGETQYF. In nucleotides, the CDR3 is TGTGCCAGTAGTATGACAGGGGGAGGAGAGACCCAGTACTTC.

The count of this clone is one. In DNA form, the CDR3 reads TGTGCCTGGAGTAGGGACAGTTTCTCTGGAAACACCATATATTTT. Its protein product is CAWSRDSFSGNTIYF. V usage is TRBV30 and J usage is TRBJ1-3; 7 bases agree with TRBD1. Germline V gene lookup returns CDR1 GTSNPN and CDR2 SVGIG (reference sequence). J gave up 0 bases and V 2 bases, and 4 bases lay outside the gene matches. This CDR3 is built from 15 residues.